The TCR beta chain under discussion was sequenced for a study of T cell changes during pregnancy in multiple sclerosis. V shed 3 bases and J shed 3 bases, with 8 bases lying between them. The germline gives CDR1 GTSNPN, CDR2 SVGIG (reference sequence). The CDR3 covers 12 residues. A remark on this clone: Other DNA sequences in the sample encode the same CDR3.

Method: immunoSEQ multiplex PCR; TCRdb's copy keeps in-frame clones and lacks some. This table has 35,000 to 40,000 clones, roughly 85% appearing once. The TCR sequence derives from a female donor with multiple sclerosis, enrolled in a pregnancy study. The specimen was CD4+ T cells from peripheral blood mononuclear cells, collected before pregnancy. The chain combines TRBV30 with TRBJ1-2; D not resolved. CDR3 residues: CAWSLGDYGYTF. CDR3 bases: TGTGCCTGGAGCCTGGGAGACTATGGCTACACCTTC.